This T cell receptor (beta chain) is drawn from a study of spatial heterogeneity in lung cancer. Time point in this sample: blood at routine non-recurrence follow-up after resection. Germline V gene data show CDR1 as SQVTM and CDR2 as ANQGSEA. The CDR3 is 13 residues long. V dropped 6 bases and J dropped 7; count of bases not matched to a gene: 9. Via MiXCR, TCRdb re-called the 5' RACE reads, giving one row per CDR3 protein. The sample records 20,000 or so distinct CDR3 sequences, about a tenth being singletons. This clonotype was picked up many times. This rearrangement joins TRBV29-1 to TRBJ2-7; TRBD2 agrees at 10 bases. This TCR derives from a female donor with early-stage non-small cell lung cancer. The sample here was PBMCs, taken at follow-up. Written as DNA, the CDR3 is TGCAGCGTCGTTAGATCTAGCGGGGGAGAGCAGTACTTC. Its translation is CSVVRSSGGEQYF.